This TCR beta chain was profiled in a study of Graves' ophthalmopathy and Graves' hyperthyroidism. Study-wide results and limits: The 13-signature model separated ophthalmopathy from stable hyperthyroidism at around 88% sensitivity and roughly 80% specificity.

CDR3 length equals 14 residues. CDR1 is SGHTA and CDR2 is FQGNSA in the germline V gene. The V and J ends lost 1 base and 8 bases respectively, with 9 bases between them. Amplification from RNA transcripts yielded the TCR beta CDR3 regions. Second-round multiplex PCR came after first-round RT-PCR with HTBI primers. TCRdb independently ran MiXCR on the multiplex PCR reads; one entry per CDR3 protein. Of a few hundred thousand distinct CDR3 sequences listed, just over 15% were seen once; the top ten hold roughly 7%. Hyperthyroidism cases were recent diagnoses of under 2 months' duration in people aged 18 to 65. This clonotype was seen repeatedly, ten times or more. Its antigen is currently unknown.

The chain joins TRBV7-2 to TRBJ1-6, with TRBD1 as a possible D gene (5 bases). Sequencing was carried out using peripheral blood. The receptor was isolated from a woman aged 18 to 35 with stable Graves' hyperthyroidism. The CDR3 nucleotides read TGTGCCAGCAGCTTAGGGGTAGGGGATTCACCCCTCCACTTT. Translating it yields CASSLGVGDSPLHF.